A selection of T cell receptor beta chains follows, all from one sample in a study of T cells after yellow fever vaccination. TCRdb itself ran the 5' RACE reads through MiXCR, one entry per CDR3 protein. This sample has some 99,000 distinct CDR3 sequences, with around 5.8% found just once. The input for sequencing was CD8+ T cells sorted from PBMCs, taken 10 days after the yellow fever booster vaccination. Source of these receptors: a man between 18 and 35 years old who received the YFV17D yellow fever vaccine. The CDR3 runs from the conserved cysteine through the conserved F or W. Each record gives: clone size, V gene, D gene, J gene, CDR3 DNA, CDR3 protein. A D gene is named only where the DNA matches it firmly. Clone size is shown for a subset of rows, as once, few, many or a class of expanded clone.

many	TRBV7-9	.	TRBJ2-3	TGTGCCAGCAGCTTAGACCCCCAGCGGCCTAGCACAGATACGCAGTATTTT	CASSLDPQRPSTDTQYF
few	TRBV12-3/TRBV12-4	.	TRBJ2-3	TGTGCCAGCAGCGGACTTGATGTATGGACAGATACGCAGTATTTT	CASSGLDVWTDTQYF
many	TRBV28	.	TRBJ2-3	TGTGCCAGCAGTCGGCTTCCTAGCACAGATACGCAGTATTTT	CASSRLPSTDTQYF
few	TRBV4-1	.	TRBJ1-4	TGCGCCAGCAGCCAGGAGACAGGCCTTAATGAAAAACTGTTTTTT	CASSQETGLNEKLFF
many	TRBV7-9	TRBD1	TRBJ2-5	TGTGCCAGCAGCTTAGTCCGGGACAGCCAAGAGACCCAGTACTTC	CASSLVRDSQETQYF
.	TRBV21-1	.	TRBJ2-7	TGTGCCAGCAGACAGGGAAAGGACTACGAGCAGTACTTC	CASRQGKDYEQYF
many	TRBV7-3	TRBD2	TRBJ2-3	TGTGCCAGCAGCTTAGAACGGTCCGGGGGGGGAGATACGCAGTATTTT	CASSLERSGGGDTQYF
many	TRBV6-2/TRBV6-3	.	TRBJ1-4	TGTGCCAGCACCCCGGGACGTGAGAATGAAAAACTGTTTTTT	CASTPGRENEKLFF
.	TRBV9	.	TRBJ1-2	TGTGCCAGCAGCGAGATACATGGCTACACCTTC	CASSEIHGYTF
.	TRBV10-3	.	TRBJ2-7	TGTGCCAGTACGAGCCAAGAGGTCCCCTACGAGCAGTACTTC	CASTSQEVPYEQYF
.	TRBV5-1	.	TRBJ2-5	TGCGCCAGCAGCCCTAGAGGGGGGCCACAGACCCAGTACTTC	CASSPRGGPQTQYF
few	TRBV2	.	TRBJ2-1	TGTGCCAGCAGTGATTGGTTGGGGCACTACAATGAGCAGTTCTTC	CASSDWLGHYNEQFF
many	TRBV5-1	.	TRBJ2-1	TGCGCCAGCAGCCCCAATGTTGAACAGGCTTACTACAATGAGCAGTTCTTC	CASSPNVEQAYYNEQFF
many	TRBV20-1	.	TRBJ2-5	TGCAGTGCTAGAGTCAAAAGTCGGGCATTAGTCTCAGAGACCCAGTACTTC	CSARVKSRALVSETQYF
few	TRBV4-3	.	TRBJ1-2	TGCGCCAGCAGCCAAGGGGTCACTACTTGGGGCTACACCTTC	CASSQGVTTWGYTF
.	TRBV15	.	TRBJ1-3	TGTGCCACCAGCAGAGATCAATTAGGGTCTGGAAACACCATATATTTT	CATSRDQLGSGNTIYF
.	TRBV5-5	TRBD1	TRBJ1-4	TGTGCCAGCAAGGGACAGGGTGCTGGGGAACTGTTTTTT	CASKGQGAGELFF
.	TRBV15	TRBD2	TRBJ2-3	TGTGCCACCAGCAGGACTAGCGGGGGGTTCTACAATACGCAGTATTTT	CATSRTSGGFYNTQYF
few	TRBV30	TRBD1	TRBJ1-1	TGTGCCTGGAGTTCCCCTGGGGACAGGGGTAACACTGAAGCTTTCTTT	CAWSSPGDRGNTEAFF
.	TRBV11-2	.	TRBJ1-1	TGTGCCACGAGGGGGTGGGAGGACACTGAAGCTTTCTTT	CATRGWEDTEAFF
.	TRBV4-1	.	TRBJ2-3	TGCGCCAGCAGCCAAGACGGACCTAGCACATATACGCAGTATTTT	CASSQDGPSTYTQYF
.	TRBV7-9	.	TRBJ2-1	TGTGCCAGCACCCGATTTGGGGGAGGTCGTAACAATGAGCAGTTCTTC	CASTRFGGGRNNEQFF
.	TRBV4-3	TRBD1	TRBJ1-5	TGCGCCAGCAGCCAAGTAGTCGGGACAGTGGGTCATCAGCCCCAGCATTTT	CASSQVVGTVGHQPQHF
few	TRBV12-3/TRBV12-4	TRBD2	TRBJ2-5	TGTGCCAGCAGCCCCGACGGACTAGCGGGGCAAGAGACCCAGTACTTC	CASSPDGLAGQETQYF
few	TRBV18	.	TRBJ2-3	TGTGCCAGCTCACCACAGGGGCCCCTTCCTACAGATACGCAGTATTTT	CASSPQGPLPTDTQYF
.	TRBV5-1	.	TRBJ1-2	TGCGCCAGCAGTTTTGACCTACCGGGGTATGGCTACACCTTC	CASSFDLPGYGYTF
few	TRBV6-5	.	TRBJ1-5	TGTGCCAGCAGCTCCCGGGGGAGTCGTCAGCCCCAGCATTTT	CASSSRGSRQPQHF
.	TRBV12-3/TRBV12-4	TRBD1	TRBJ1-5	TGTGCCAGCCGTGGACAGGGGAATCTGCCCCAGCATTTT	CASRGQGNLPQHF
few	TRBV7-6	.	TRBJ2-5	TGTGCCAGCAGCTTAAGGACTAAAGAGACCCAGTACTTC	CASSLRTKETQYF
.	TRBV15	TRBD2	TRBJ2-3	TGTGCCACCAGCGGCCCGGTAGCGGGGCTACGCACAGATACGCAGTATTTT	CATSGPVAGLRTDTQYF
.	TRBV7-9	.	TRBJ1-1	TGTGCCAGCAGCCCACCGGCGGGGCTCCTTGGTGGGACTGAAGCTTTCTTT	CASSPPAGLLGGTEAFF
many	TRBV2	TRBD1	TRBJ2-6	TGTGCCAGACAGGGGGGCGGGGCCAACGTCCTGACTTTC	CARQGGGANVLTF
.	TRBV6-5	TRBD1	TRBJ1-1	TGTGCCAGCAGGAATACAGGGGTTACTGAAGCTTTCTTT	CASRNTGVTEAFF
.	TRBV29-1	.	TRBJ2-5	TGCAGCGTGTCCGGGACGGAAAAAGAGACCCAGTACTTC	CSVSGTEKETQYF
.	TRBV6-5	TRBD2	TRBJ2-3	TGTGCCAGCAGGGTACTAGCGGGGGTAGCAGGTACGCAGTATTTT	CASRVLAGVAGTQYF
many	TRBV4-1	TRBD1	TRBJ1-5	TGCGCCAGCAGCCAAGGGGCCTCAGGGGGCGGGAATCAGCCCCAGCATTTT	CASSQGASGGGNQPQHF
.	TRBV6-2/TRBV6-3	.	TRBJ1-5	TGTGCCAGCAGTTATTTACACGGGAGGCCCCAGCATTTT	CASSYLHGRPQHF
few	TRBV2	.	TRBJ2-2	TGTGCCAGCAGTGAAGCGCGGCAGGTCTCCCCCGGGGAGCTGTTTTTT	CASSEARQVSPGELFF
.	TRBV27	.	TRBJ1-5	TGTGCCAGCAGAGTGGTTAGGGCCCAGCATTTT	CASRVVRAQHF
.	TRBV4-3	.	TRBJ2-2	TGCGCCAGCAGCCAAGGATCTAGCTTCCTCACCGGGGAGCTGTTTTTT	CASSQGSSFLTGELFF
many	TRBV29-1	.	TRBJ1-1	TGCAGCGTAGACCCGGGAAGTCCGGCGAACACTGAAGCTTTCTTT	CSVDPGSPANTEAFF
many	TRBV11-2	.	TRBJ2-7	TGTGCCAGCAGCTTAGACCCCGCGGGGCTTGGCGAGCAGTACTTC	CASSLDPAGLGEQYF
.	TRBV4-3	.	TRBJ2-3	TGCGCCAGCAGCCAGGTCTTCTTCGGGCAGCGGGGCACAGATACGCAGTATTTT	CASSQVFFGQRGTDTQYF
few	TRBV3-1	TRBD2	TRBJ2-1	TGTGCCAGCAGCCAATGGGGAGCGGGGGGAAATCTTAACAATGAGCAGTTCTTC	CASSQWGAGGNLNNEQFF
few	TRBV20-1	.	TRBJ1-6	TGCAGTGCTAGAGTGGCAGGGAGCTCCTATAATTCACCCCTCCACTTT	CSARVAGSSYNSPLHF
once	TRBV20-1	.	TRBJ2-5	TGCAGTGCTGACCCGAGCCGAGAGACCCAGTACTTC	CSADPSRETQYF